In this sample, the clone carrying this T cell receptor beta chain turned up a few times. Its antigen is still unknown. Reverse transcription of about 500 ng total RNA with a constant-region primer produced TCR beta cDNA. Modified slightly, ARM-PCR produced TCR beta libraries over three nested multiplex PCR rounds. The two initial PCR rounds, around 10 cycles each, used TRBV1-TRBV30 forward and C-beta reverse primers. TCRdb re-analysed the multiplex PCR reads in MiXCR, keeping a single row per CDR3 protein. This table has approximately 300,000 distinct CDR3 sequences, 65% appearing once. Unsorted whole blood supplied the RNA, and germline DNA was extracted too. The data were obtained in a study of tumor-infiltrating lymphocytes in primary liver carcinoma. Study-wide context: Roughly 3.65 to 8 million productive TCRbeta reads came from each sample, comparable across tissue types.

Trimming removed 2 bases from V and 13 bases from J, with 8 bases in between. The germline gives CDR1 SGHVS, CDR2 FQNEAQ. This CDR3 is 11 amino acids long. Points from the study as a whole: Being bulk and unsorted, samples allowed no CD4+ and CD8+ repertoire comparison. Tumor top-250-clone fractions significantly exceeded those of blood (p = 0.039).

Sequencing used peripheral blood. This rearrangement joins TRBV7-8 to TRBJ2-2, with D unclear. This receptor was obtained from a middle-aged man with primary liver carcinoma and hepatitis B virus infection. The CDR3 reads CASSLHGGLFF. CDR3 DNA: TGTGCCAGCAGCTTACATGGTGGGCTGTTTTTT.